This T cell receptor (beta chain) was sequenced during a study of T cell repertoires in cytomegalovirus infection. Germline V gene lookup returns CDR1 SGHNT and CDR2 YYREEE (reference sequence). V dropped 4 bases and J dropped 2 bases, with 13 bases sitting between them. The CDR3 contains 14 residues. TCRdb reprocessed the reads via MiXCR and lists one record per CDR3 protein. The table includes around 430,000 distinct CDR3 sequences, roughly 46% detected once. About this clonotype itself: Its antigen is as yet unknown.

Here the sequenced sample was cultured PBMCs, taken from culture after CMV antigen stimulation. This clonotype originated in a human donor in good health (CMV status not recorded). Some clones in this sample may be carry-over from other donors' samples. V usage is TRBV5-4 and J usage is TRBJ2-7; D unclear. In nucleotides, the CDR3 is TGTGCCAGCAGCCCGCGTGTTGAAACCTACGAGCAGTACTTC. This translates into CASSPRVETYEQYF.